The 22 T cell receptor beta chains below all came from one sample that was sequenced in a study of neurological immune-mediated disorders. In TCRdb, the 5' RACE reads were re-called with MiXCR into one record per CDR3 protein. The sample lists tens of thousands of distinct CDR3 sequences, about 9.4% seen once, with 1.5% to 2% in the top ten. The sequenced material came from PBMCs. The receptors originated from a man aged 50 or older in good health.

Comment on this clonotype: An end of the junction differs from the germline gene, which may be a read error. The J gene is TRBJ2-3, the V gene TRBV3-1, with TRBD1 as a possible D gene (6 bases). The CDR3 loop spans 15 amino acids. Germline CDR1 and CDR2: LGHDT and YNNKEL (reference sequence). This CDR3 is CASSPCFRRGDTQYF. The CDR3 DNA sequence: TGTGCCAGCAGCCCGTGTTTCCGCAGGGGAGATACACAGTATTTT.

This clonotype has at least ten counts. J is TRBJ2-5 and V is TRBV3-1; D could derive from TRBD1 or TRBD2 (5 bases each). Germline V gene lookup returns CDR1 LGHDT and CDR2 YNNKEL (reference sequence). The CDR3 has 13 amino acids. V shed 8 bases and J shed 2 bases, with 12 bases lying between them. The CDR3 DNA follows: TGTGCCAGCGGTTGGGACGCTCAAGAGACCCAGTACTTC. Amino acids: CASGWDAQETQYF.

This clonotype was picked up many times. J is TRBJ2-5 and V is TRBV5-1, with TRBD2 identical over 9 bases. Trimming at V came to 0 bases and at J to 4 bases, leaving 1 base not matched to a gene. CDR1 SGHRS and CDR2 YFSETQ come from the germline V gene. The CDR3 runs 14 residues. The CDR3 DNA reads TGCGCCAGCAGCTTGGGGGGACTAGCAGAGACCCAGTACTTC. Encoded protein: CASSLGGLAETQYF.

Many counts were recorded for this clonotype. The rearrangement uses TRBV7-6 and TRBJ2-3; 12 nucleotides align to TRBD2. The CDR3 has 18 residues. V lost 1 base, J lost 8 bases, and 13 bases stayed unmatched. Germline loops: CDR1 SGHVS, CDR2 FNYEAQ. The CDR3 nucleotides are TGTGCCAGCAGCTTAGAAGGGGGCGCTAGCGGGGGGGCAAGTACGCAGTATTTT. Translated, it gives CASSLEGGASGGASTQYF.

At least ten counts were recorded for this clonotype. V is TRBV28 and J is TRBJ2-1, with TRBD2 identical over 9 bases. The CDR3 sequence is 17 residues long. V lost 6 bases, J lost 5 bases, and 14 bases stayed unmatched. Germline-derived CDR1 and CDR2 are MDHEN and SYDVKM. DNA for the CDR3: TGTGCCAGCAGCCGACCCCCCTGGCGGGGGGGCAACAATGAGCAGTTCTTC. Its translation is CASSRPPWRGGNNEQFF.

As concerns this clonotype: A much larger clone differs from this one at a single base, so this may be a read error. The V call is TRBV10-3, the J call TRBJ2-2; 11 bases are a match to TRBD2. Germline values: CDR1 ENHRY, CDR2 SYGVKD. This CDR3 region has 15 residues. CDR3 bases: TGTGCCACCCACCCGGCTAGCGGGGGGACCGGGGAGCCGTTTTTT. The encoded protein is CATHPASGGTGEPFF.

This clonotype was seen repeatedly, ten times or more. The CDR3 region is CASSYSGDSHEQYF. CDR3 in DNA: TGTGCCAGCAGTTACTCAGGGGACTCGCACGAGCAGTACTTC. This chain connects TRBV6-5 to TRBJ2-7; possible D gene TRBD2, 6 bases. The CDR3 is made up of 14 amino acids. Germline values: CDR1 MNHEY, CDR2 SVGAGI. With 0 bases removed from V and 5 bases from J, the gap between germline ends came to 11 bases.

Of note for this clonotype: Compared with germline, one end of the junction differs, possibly owing to a read error. The chain links TRBV5-1 to TRBJ2-2; 7 bases align to TRBD2. Germline V CDR1 and CDR2: SGHRS, YFSETQ. This CDR3 contains 17 residues. CDR3 amino acids: CASSLAGLVANTGEMFF. DNA of the CDR3: TGCGCCAGCAGCTTGGCCGGACTAGTTGCGAACACCGGGGAGATGTTTTTT.

This clonotype was observed at least ten times. The chain carries TRBV5-1 and TRBJ2-7; D may be TRBD2 (6 bases). Per germline, CDR1 SGHRS and CDR2 YFSETQ. The CDR3 length is 13 residues. Trimming removed 3 bases at V and 0 bases at J, with 7 bases between. This CDR3 reads CASSSGSSYEQYF. The CDR3 bases are TGCGCCAGCAGCTCCGGGAGCTCCTACGAGCAGTACTTC.

The chain combines TRBV30 with TRBJ1-2; no clear D gene. The CDR3 spans 11 residues. The germline V gene encodes CDR1 GTSNPN and CDR2 SVGIG (reference sequence). V shed 4 bases and J shed 8 bases, with 11 bases lying between them. CDR3 bases: TGTGCCTGGAAGCGGGTCGAGGGCTACACCTTC. Its protein is CAWKRVEGYTF.

This rearrangement joins TRBV9 to TRBJ2-2; no clear D. V was trimmed by 6 bases and J by 1 base, leaving 16 bases between them. The length of the CDR3 is 16 residues. CDR1 and CDR2 from the germline V gene are SGDLS and YYNGEE. Here the CDR3 DNA reads TGTGCCAGCACCGTCGACGGAACTATGAACACCGGGGAGCTGTTTTTT. Translation: CASTVDGTMNTGELFF.

In this sample, this clonotype turned up many times. The V gene is TRBV20-1, the J gene TRBJ2-7, with 8 bases fitting TRBD2. The CDR3 consists of 14 residues. CDR1 is DFQATT, CDR2 SNEGSKA, per germline (reference sequence). J gave up 3 bases and V 1 base, and 5 bases lay outside the gene matches. The CDR3 DNA reads as TGCAGTGCTAGAGCTTCAGCGGGAGACTACGAGCAGTACTTC. Encoded protein: CSARASAGDYEQYF.

This clonotype was counted ten times or more. J is TRBJ1-1 and V is TRBV29-1; 7 bases are shared with TRBD1. J gave up 0 bases and V 5 bases, and 3 bases lay outside the gene matches. The germline gives CDR1 SQVTM, CDR2 ANQGSEA. The CDR3 length is 13 residues. CDR3 nucleotides: TGCAGCGTTCGGACAGGTTTGAACACTGAAGCTTTCTTT. Protein sequence: CSVRTGLNTEAFF.

This rearrangement joins TRBV2 to TRBJ2-1, with 10 bases identical to TRBD2. CDR3 length: 15 amino acids. Germline V CDR1 and CDR2: SNHLY, FYNNEI. V gave up 5 bases and J gave up 2 bases; unmatched junction bases: 3. The CDR3 spells CASSSSGRTYNEQFF. The CDR3 region has the DNA TGTGCCAGCAGTTCTAGCGGGAGAACCTACAATGAGCAGTTCTTC.

This clonotype occurred many times. V and J are TRBV10-3 and TRBJ1-5; D perhaps matches TRBD1 (5 bases). In germline, CDR1 is ENHRY, CDR2 SYGVKD. This CDR3 is 12 amino acids long. The V and J ends lost 6 bases and 5 bases respectively, with 8 bases between them. The DNA for the CDR3 is TGTGCCATCAGACAGGAGGATCAGCCCCAGCATTTT. Protein: CAIRQEDQPQHF.

This clonotype was picked up many times. The gene calls are TRBV25-1 and TRBJ2-5; a weak D match, TRBD2 (6 bases). V was cut by 7 bases and J by 7 bases, with 13 bases left in between. Germline V gene data show CDR1 as MGHDK and CDR2 as SYGVNS. The CDR3 runs to 12 residues. The chain's CDR3 is CASTRVGGTQYF. The CDR3 DNA reads as TGTGCCAGCACCCGCGTCGGGGGGACCCAGTACTTC.

This clonotype was counted ten times or more. This chain connects TRBV10-3 to TRBJ1-2, with a tentative D call TRBD1 (6 bases). Trimming cost V 8 bases and J 4 bases, with 17 bases left between them. Germline V CDR1 and CDR2: ENHRY, SYGVKD. The CDR3 is made up of 14 amino acids. CDR3 protein: CAILGRDTSYGYTF. CDR3 bases: TGTGCCATCCTGGGGCGGGACACTTCCTATGGCTACACCTTC.

Comments on this clonotype: Lacking the conserved final phenylalanine or tryptophan, this CDR3 likely reflects a read error. The chain carries TRBV10-3 and TRBJ2-5; 7 bases align to TRBD2. CDR1 and CDR2 (germline): ENHRY, SYGVKD. The CDR3 loop spans 16 amino acids. V gave up 2 bases and J gave up 1 base; unmatched junction bases: 7. DNA for the CDR3: TGTGCCATCAGTGAGATCGAACGGGAGGTCCAAGAGACCCAGTACTTA. The encoded protein is CAISEIEREVQETQYL.

V and J are TRBV19 and TRBJ1-5; weak D call: TRBD1 (5 bases). The CDR3 contains 15 residues. The germline gives CDR1 LNHDA, CDR2 SQIVND (reference sequence). V lost 4 bases and J lost 10, with 20 bases in between. CDR3 in amino acids: CASSTPRGGSVPQHF. For the CDR3, the DNA is TGTGCCAGTAGTACGCCGCGGGGGGGTTCTGTTCCCCAGCATTTT.

This clonotype was seen repeatedly, ten times or more. The CDR3 nucleotides read TGTGCCAGCAGTTTAAACAGGGGGCGCCCCTCTGGGGCCAACGTCCTGACTTTC. Amino acid sequence: CASSLNRGRPSGANVLTF. The chain links TRBV28 to TRBJ2-6, with 9 bases matching TRBD1. Germline trimming cut 2 bases from V and 0 bases from J; bases unmatched to any gene: 5. The CDR3 is 18 residues long. Germline-derived CDR1 and CDR2 are MDHEN and SYDVKM. Full variable domain (outside the CDR3, taken from reference TRBV28 and TRBJ2-6): DVKVTQSSRYLVKRTGEKVFLECVQDMDHENMFWYRQDPGLGLRLIYFSYDVKMKEKGDIPEGYSVSREKKERFSLILESASTNQTSMYLCASSLNRGRPSGANVLTFGAGSRLTVL.

This clonotype was detected ten times or more. The chain is built from TRBV30 and TRBJ2-1; 9 nucleotides line up with TRBD2. This CDR3 is 17 amino acids long. J was trimmed by 2 bases and V by 2 bases; bases with no gene match: 10. Germline V gives CDR1 GTSNPN, CDR2 SVGIG (reference sequence). This chain's CDR3 is CAWSKGGSGGTYNEQFF. CDR3 nucleotide sequence: TGTGCCTGGAGTAAGGGAGGTAGCGGGGGCACCTACAATGAGCAGTTCTTC.

This clonotype appeared many times. The DNA for the CDR3 is TGTGCCAGCAGCCAAGGGCGGTCAACGCAGTATTTT. Amino acids: CASSQGRSTQYF. J is TRBJ2-3 and V is TRBV16; D unclear. Germline CDR1 KGHSY, CDR2 FQNENV. The CDR3 contains 12 residues. Trimming left V 2 bases short and J 9 bases short, with 9 bases between.